This T cell receptor (beta chain) comes out of a study of T-cell reconstitution after alpha-beta-depleted transplantation in children. The authors prepared the TCRbeta library with unique molecular identifiers. TCRdb reprocessed the PCR reads with MiXCR, giving one entry per CDR3 protein. Of 500,000 to 600,000 distinct CDR3 sequences detected, approximately 29% appear once; the ten largest clones hold under 3%. The material sequenced was PBMCs from the stem cell graft donor, taken from the stem cell graft. This receptor was taken from a human donor who donated a stem cell graft to a child with aplastic anemia.

CDR3 DNA sequence: TGTGCCAGCAGCTTAGCTGTAGCGGCAGATACGCAGTATTTT. Its protein is CASSLAVAADTQYF. The genes are TRBV7-2 and TRBJ2-3; maybe TRBD2 (6 bases). The CDR3 runs to 14 residues. Per germline, CDR1 SGHTA and CDR2 FQGNSA. V was pared by 0 bases and J by 4 bases, with 8 bases between. The full variable domain, with the rest looked up from reference TRBV7-2 and TRBJ2-3, is GAGVSQSPSNKVTEKGKDVELRCDPISGHTALYWYRQSLGQGLEFLIYFQGNSAPDKSGLPSDRFSAERTGGSVSTLTIQRTQQEDSAVYLCASSLAVAADTQYFGPGTRLTVL.